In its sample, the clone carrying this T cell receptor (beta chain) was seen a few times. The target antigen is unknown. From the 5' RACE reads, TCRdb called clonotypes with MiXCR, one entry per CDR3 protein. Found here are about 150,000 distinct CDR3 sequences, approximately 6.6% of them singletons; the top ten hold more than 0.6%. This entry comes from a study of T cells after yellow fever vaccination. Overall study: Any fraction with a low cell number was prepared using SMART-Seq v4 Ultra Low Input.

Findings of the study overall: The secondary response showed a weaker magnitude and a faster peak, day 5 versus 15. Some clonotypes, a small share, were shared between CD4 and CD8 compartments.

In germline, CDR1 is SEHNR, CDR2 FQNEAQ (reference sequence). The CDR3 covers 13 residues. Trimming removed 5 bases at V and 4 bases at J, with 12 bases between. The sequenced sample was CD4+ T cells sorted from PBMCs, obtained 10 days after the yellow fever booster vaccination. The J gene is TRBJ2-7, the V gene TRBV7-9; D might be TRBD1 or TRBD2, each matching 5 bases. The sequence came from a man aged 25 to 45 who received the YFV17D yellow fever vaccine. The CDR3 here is CASSPHGTYEQYF. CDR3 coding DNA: TGTGCCAGCAGCCCGCACGGGACGTACGAGCAGTACTTC.